This is a list of T cell receptor beta chains from one sample in a study of blood T cell repertoires in COVID-19. Assay used: immunoSEQ multiplex PCR; TCRdb lists only in-frame clones, some missing. The repertoire holds roughly 51,000 clones, with around 90% as singletons. The sequencing input was peripheral blood. These receptors all come from an older woman with active or convalescent COVID-19. The CDR3 runs from the conserved cysteine through the conserved F or W.

CASSLNPRYSGNTIYF TRBJ1-3 TRBV7-2
CASSGGPRTEAFF TRBJ1-1 TRBV28
CAWLLNTEAFF TRBJ1-1 TRBV30
CASSLGGQGQETQYF TRBJ2-5 TRBV28
CASTTGGFNYGYTF TRBJ1-2 TRBV19
CASSLSTPGYTF TRBJ1-2 TRBV28
CASSVDGQRGGNTIYF TRBJ1-3 TRBV9
CASSLHGRTQETQYF TRBJ2-5 TRBV11-2
CASSPPDRRQPQHF TRBJ1-5 TRBV18
CASSPPSSTREQFF TRBJ2-1 TRBV18
CASSPGTSGTDTQYF TRBJ2-3 TRBV6-5
CASSDQGAGEQFF TRBJ2-1 TRBV19
CASSELLQGESF TRBJ2-4 TRBV2
CASSQGETQYF TRBJ2-5 TRBV3-1/TRBV3-2
CASSKGGGRRSSYEQYF TRBJ2-7 TRBV21-1
CASRSGNTDTQYF TRBJ2-3 TRBV6-5
CATSDLRGKQETQYF TRBJ2-5 TRBV24-1
CASSSTSGKTDTQYF TRBJ2-3 TRBV28
CASSIQISYEQYF TRBJ2-7 TRBV19
CASSYSPGVGNSPLHF TRBJ1-6 TRBV6-5
CASSPQVTSGANVLTF TRBJ2-6 TRBV18
CASSPGDRGQETQYF TRBJ2-5 TRBV3-1/TRBV3-2
CAATSGSTDTQYF TRBJ2-3 TRBV6-5
CASTLGEKGNQPQHF TRBJ1-5 TRBV2
CASSPGVQETQYF TRBJ2-5 TRBV18
CASSLTGQSGNTIYF TRBJ1-3 TRBV7-3
CASNPGATYGYTF TRBJ1-2 TRBV28
CASSGPGGGEKLFF TRBJ1-4 TRBV7-2
CASRGIIGGYNEQFF TRBJ2-1 TRBV28
CASSASGTGEETQYF TRBJ2-5 TRBV28
CASSLVGADTQYF TRBJ2-3 TRBV13
CASSVRDRGIYYGYTF TRBJ1-2 TRBV27
CASSQGDEQFF TRBJ2-1 TRBV18
CASSTGAGGYTF TRBJ1-2 TRBV6-5
CAIRPGTSGGLPGELFF TRBJ2-2 TRBV10-3
CASRSLAGGTDTQYF TRBJ2-3 TRBV7-9
CASSPRWGRVVGEQYF TRBJ2-7 TRBV28
CASSLWTGVVQPQHF TRBJ1-5 TRBV28
CATSDLSGSLDNEQFF TRBJ2-1 TRBV24-1
CSVGGTGAQTSGGTGANVLTF TRBJ2-6 TRBV29-1
CASSIRQGSSYEQYF TRBJ2-7 TRBV19
CASSVVGLADNEQFF TRBJ2-1 TRBV9
CASSSRGPGGYTF TRBJ1-2 TRBV4-2
CATSRDRGYRGRQPQHF TRBJ1-5 TRBV15
CASSLGQGDEQFF TRBJ2-1 TRBV7-3
CAWSATIPGQASVGTIYF TRBJ1-3 TRBV30
CASSLRTDQKLFF TRBJ1-4 TRBV7-7
CASTEGRGTGELFF TRBJ2-2 TRBV11-3
CASSAQGAPTEAFF TRBJ1-1 TRBV5-1
CASSTNYIGFFSGELFF TRBJ2-2 TRBV19
CATSGGSRTDTQYF TRBJ2-3 TRBV15
CASSQGAGYGYTF TRBJ1-2 TRBV5-1
CASSEARTYNEQFF TRBJ2-1 TRBV10-2